The 2 T cell receptor beta chains given below trace back to one sample, sequenced in a study of blood T cell repertoires in COVID-19. Profiled with immunoSEQ multiplex PCR; TCRdb holds only in-frame clones, not every one. The table shows roughly 190,000 clones, with 75% to 90% occurring only once. Input material: PBMCs or T cells enriched from blood (not recorded which). All receptors come from a woman aged 18 to 35 who had recovered from COVID-19.

V is TRBV28 and J is TRBJ1-1; no clear D. The germline V gene has CDR1 MDHEN and CDR2 SYDVKM. The CDR3 spans 14 residues. Trimming cost V 1 base and J 12 bases, with 18 bases left between them. The CDR3, as DNA: TGTGCCAGCAGTTTATCGCCAACCCTGAGGGAGACTTTCTTT. Protein: CASSLSPTLRETFF.

The chain links TRBV15 to TRBJ2-3; TRBD1 is a possible D gene (5 bases). Trimming took 3 bases from V and 2 from J, leaving 12 bases between them. CDR1 LNHNV and CDR2 YYDKDF come from the germline V gene (reference sequence). This CDR3 contains 15 residues. CDR3: CATSSRVGDTDTQYF. The DNA for the CDR3 is TGTGCCACCAGCAGCAGGGTAGGGGACACAGATACGCAGTATTTT.